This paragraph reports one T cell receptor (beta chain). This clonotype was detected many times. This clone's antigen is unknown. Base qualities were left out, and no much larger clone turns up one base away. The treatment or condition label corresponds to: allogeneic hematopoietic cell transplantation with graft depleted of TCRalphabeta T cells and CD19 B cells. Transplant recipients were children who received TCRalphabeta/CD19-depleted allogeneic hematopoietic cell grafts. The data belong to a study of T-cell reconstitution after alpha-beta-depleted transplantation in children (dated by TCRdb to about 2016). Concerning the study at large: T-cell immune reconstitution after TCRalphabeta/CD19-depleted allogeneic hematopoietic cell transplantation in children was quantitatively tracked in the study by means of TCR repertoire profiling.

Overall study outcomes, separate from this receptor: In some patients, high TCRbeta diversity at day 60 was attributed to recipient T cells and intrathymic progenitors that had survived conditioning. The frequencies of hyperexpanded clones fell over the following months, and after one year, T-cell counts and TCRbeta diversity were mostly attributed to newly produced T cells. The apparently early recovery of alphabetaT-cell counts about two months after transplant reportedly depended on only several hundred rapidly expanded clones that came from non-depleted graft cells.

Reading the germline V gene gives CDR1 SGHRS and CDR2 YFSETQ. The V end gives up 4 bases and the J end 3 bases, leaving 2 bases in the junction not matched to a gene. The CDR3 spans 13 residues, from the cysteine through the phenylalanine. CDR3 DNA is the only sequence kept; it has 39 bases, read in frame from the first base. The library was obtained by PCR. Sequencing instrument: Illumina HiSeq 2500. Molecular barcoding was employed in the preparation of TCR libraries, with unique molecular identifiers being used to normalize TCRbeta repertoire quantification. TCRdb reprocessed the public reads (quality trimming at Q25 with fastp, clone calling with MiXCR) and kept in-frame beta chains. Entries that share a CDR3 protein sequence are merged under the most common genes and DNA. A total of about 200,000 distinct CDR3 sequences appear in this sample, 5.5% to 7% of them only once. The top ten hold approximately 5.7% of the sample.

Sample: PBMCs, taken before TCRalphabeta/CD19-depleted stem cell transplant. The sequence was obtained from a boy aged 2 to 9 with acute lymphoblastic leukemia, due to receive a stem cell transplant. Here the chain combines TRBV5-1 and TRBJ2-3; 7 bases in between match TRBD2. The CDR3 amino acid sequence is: CASSPAGTDTQYF. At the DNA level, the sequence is TGCGCCAGCAGCCCAGCGGGAACAGATACGCAGTATTTT. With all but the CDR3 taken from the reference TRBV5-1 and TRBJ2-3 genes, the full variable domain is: KAGVTQTPRYLIKTRGQQVTLSCSPISGHRSVSWYQQTPGQGLQFLFEYFSETQRNKGNFPGRFSGRQFSNSRSEMNVSTLELGDSALYLCASSPAGTDTQYFGPGTRLTVL.